Presented here are 13 T cell receptor beta chains from one specimen sequenced in a study of blood T cell repertoires in COVID-19. Profiling relied on immunoSEQ multiplex PCR, and the TCRdb table lists in-frame clones only, not all of them. The data show around 67,000 clones, over 70% seen once. Sequencing used peripheral blood. These receptors were collected from a man aged 50 to 60 with active COVID-19.

The chain has TRBV4-2 and TRBJ2-3, with 14 bases fitting TRBD2. Germline loops: CDR1 LGHNA, CDR2 YNFKEQ. J lost 4 bases, V lost 3 bases, and 6 bases had no gene match. The CDR3 extends over 17 amino acids. CDR3: CASSHDGLAGGADTQYF. CDR3 nucleotides: TGTGCCAGCAGCCACGATGGACTAGCGGGGGGTGCAGATACGCAGTATTTT.

V gene TRBV20-1 combines with J gene TRBJ2-1; a weak D match, TRBD1 (6 bases). Germline CDR1 DFQATT, CDR2 SNEGSKA (reference sequence). The CDR3 runs to 13 residues. V lost 3 bases, J lost 7 bases, and 13 bases lay in between. The CDR3 reads CSASQGSRNEQFF. DNA for the CDR3: TGCAGTGCTAGTCAGGGGAGTAGAAATGAGCAGTTCTTC.

Remarks on this clone: An end of the junction does not agree with germline; a read error may underlie this. The CDR3 nucleotides are TGTGCCAGCTCGCCACTACAGGGTCAAAACTACGAGCAGTACTTC. Amino acid sequence: CASSPLQGQNYEQYF. The rearrangement uses TRBV18 and TRBJ2-7, with a weak D call TRBD1 (6 bases). CDR1 is KGHSH, CDR2 LQKENI, per germline. The CDR3 consists of 15 residues.

This chain joins TRBV28 and TRBJ2-3; 15 positions match TRBD2. Germline assignment: CDR1 MDHEN and CDR2 SYDVKM. The CDR3 has 19 amino acids. V gave up 5 bases and J gave up 0 bases; unmatched junction bases: 9. Written as DNA, the CDR3 is TGTGCCAGCAGTACCGGGACTAGCGGGAGGAGGGCCAGCACAGATACGCAGTATTTT. Amino acids: CASSTGTSGRRASTDTQYF.

The V and J genes are TRBV21-1 and TRBJ2-1; the D call of TRBD2 is as the table states it, not checked on the DNA. TRBV21-1 is annotated as a pseudogene. CDR3 length: 18 residues. This chain's CDR3 is CASSLHGGLATLEGEQFF. The CDR3 DNA sequence: TGTGCCAGCAGCCTCCACGGCGGGCTAGCGACCTTGGAGGGTGAGCAGTTCTTC.

The chain uses TRBV30 and TRBJ1-4; D unresolved. Trimming shortened V by 3 bases and J by 3 bases, and 11 bases separated the two germline ends. The CDR3 runs to 14 residues. Per the germline V gene, CDR1 is GTSNPN and CDR2 is SVGIG (reference sequence). This chain's CDR3 is CAWRGGAANEKLFF. The CDR3 nucleotides read TGTGCCTGGAGGGGAGGTGCGGCTAATGAAAAACTGTTTTTT.

The rearrangement joins TRBV6-5 to TRBJ1-2; possible D gene TRBD1, 6 bases. CDR1 and CDR2 from the germline V gene are MNHEY and SVGAGI. The CDR3 runs 13 residues. Trimming pared 3 bases from V and 2 bases from J, leaving 7 bases between. CDR3 nucleotides: TGTGCCAGCAGTTATACAGGGAACTATGGCTACACCTTC. This translates into CASSYTGNYGYTF.

The chain recombines TRBV7-9 with TRBJ2-1; the D gene is possibly TRBD2 (6 bases). Germline values: CDR1 SEHNR, CDR2 FQNEAQ (reference sequence). The CDR3 is 14 amino acids. The ends were cut back, 7 bases at V and 6 bases at J, with 16 bases in the middle. CDR3 sequence: CASTSGTGVNEQFF. The CDR3 nucleotides are TGTGCCAGCACCTCCGGGACTGGAGTCAATGAGCAGTTCTTC.

This chain connects TRBV6-2 or TRBV6-3 to TRBJ2-7; 12 bases line up with TRBD2. V lost 5 bases, J lost 2 bases, and 7 bases stayed unmatched. The CDR3 is made up of 16 amino acids. Germline loops: CDR1 MNHEY, CDR2 SVGEGT. Here the CDR3 DNA reads TGTGCCAGCAGTCCCGGACTAGCGGGAAAAACCTACGAGCAGTACTTC. It codes for CASSPGLAGKTYEQYF.

The rearrangement links TRBV11-2 to TRBJ1-5; no definite D call. The CDR3 is 15 residues long. The ends were cut back, 0 bases at V and 0 bases at J, with 6 bases in the middle. Germline CDR1 SGHAT, CDR2 FQNNGV. As DNA, the CDR3 is TGTGCCAGCAGCTTAGAGTTTTATAGCAATCAGCCCCAGCATTTT. It specifies CASSLEFYSNQPQHF.

This clone was recorded once. The chain uses TRBV24-1 and TRBJ2-3; TRBD1 matches 7 bases. Germline CDR1 reads KGHDR; CDR2 reads SFDVKD. V lost 5 bases, J lost 3 bases, and 4 bases stayed unmatched. The CDR3 totals 14 residues. The DNA of the CDR3 is TGTGCCACCAGTGTTACAGGGGAGACAGATACGCAGTATTTT. Translating it yields CATSVTGETDTQYF.

The rearrangement joins TRBV28 to TRBJ2-2; 12 bases map to TRBD1. Germline V lookup: CDR1 MDHEN, CDR2 SYDVKM. This CDR3 contains 15 residues. V trimming: 7 bases; J trimming: 7 bases; junction bases outside the gene matches: 7. The CDR3 nucleotides read TGTGCCAGCACGGGGACAGGGGGCATGGGCGGGGAGCTGTTTTTT. Translated, it gives CASTGTGGMGGELFF.

The chain employs TRBV7-2 and TRBJ1-6, with 9 bases aligning to TRBD1. Trimming took 3 bases from V and 9 from J; bases not matched to a gene: 9. CDR3 length equals 16 residues. Per germline, CDR1 SGHTA and CDR2 FQGNSA. The CDR3 is CASSLTTGTGSSPLHF. As DNA, the CDR3 is TGTGCCAGCAGCTTGACGACCGGGACAGGGAGTTCACCCCTCCACTTT. The full variable domain, completed using reference TRBV7-2 and TRBJ1-6, is GAGVSQSPSNKVTEKGKDVELRCDPISGHTALYWYRQSLGQGLEFLIYFQGNSAPDKSGLPSDRFSAERTGGSVSTLTIQRTQQEDSAVYLCASSLTTGTGSSPLHFGNGTRLTVT.